This T cell receptor beta chain comes out of a study of T cells in localized non-small cell lung cancer. For this clone: Its antigen is currently unknown.

Overall study findings and caveats: Tumor samples were not multi-region, leaving intratumor heterogeneity unexcluded. Higher blood T cell density went with longer overall survival. Within adjacent lung there appeared a median 57 of the top 100 tumor clones. Uninvolved adjacent lung showed the highest T cell clonality, exceeding tumor.

Germline V gene lookup returns CDR1 MDHEN and CDR2 SYDVKM. The CDR3 runs 15 residues. V lost 9 bases to trimming and J lost 2 bases; unmatched junction nucleotides: 8. Repertoires were generated with immunoSEQ multiplex PCR, while TCRdb's copy carries only in-frame clones and drops some. The profile shows about 74,000 clones, roughly 80% of them singletons. This specimen was peripheral blood, taken before any cancer treatment. This TCR came from a female donor over 55 with stage I lung adenocarcinoma. This chain connects TRBV28 to TRBJ2-3, with 10 positions matching TRBD2. The DNA of the CDR3 is TGTGCCAGTACCGAGGGGACTAGCGACACAGATACGCAGTATTTT. Its protein product is CASTEGTSDTDTQYF.